This passage covers 17 T cell receptor beta chains from one sample sequenced in a study of T cells in Graves' hyperthyroidism and ophthalmopathy. Using RNA transcripts as the source, TCR beta CDR3 regions were amplified. Carried out on the TCR CDR3, a first-round RT-PCR used the HTBI primer set. One entry per CDR3 protein results from TCRdb running MiXCR on the multiplex PCR reads. This sample has about 350,000 distinct CDR3 sequences; about a fifth occur once, and the top ten carry 3.7%. The sequencing sample was made of blood. The receptors were gathered from a woman under 30 with Graves' hyperthyroidism.

This clonotype was seen many times. This sequence joins TRBV6-1 and TRBJ2-5, with D perhaps assigned TRBD1 or TRBD2 (6 bases each). CDR3 length equals 14 residues. The ends were cut back, 3 bases at V and 5 bases at J, with 13 bases in the middle. CDR1 and CDR2 (germline): MNHNS, SASEGT. CDR3 coding DNA: TGTGCCAGCAGTGAGGCGTGGGGGGCGGAGACCCAGTACTTC. It yields the protein CASSEAWGAETQYF.

This clonotype showed up just a few times. The V gene is TRBV7-2, the J gene TRBJ1-1; the D is unclear. Trimming left V 1 base short and J 0 bases short, with 9 bases between. Germline lookup yields CDR1 SGHTA and CDR2 FQGNSA. The CDR3 spans 15 residues. The CDR3 DNA reads as TGTGCCAGCAGCTTAGTGGGGAAGATGAACACTGAAGCTTTCTTT. Its protein product is CASSLVGKMNTEAFF.

The genes are TRBV19 and TRBJ1-1, with TRBD1 matching 9 bases. The CDR3 is made up of 16 amino acids. Trimming at V came to 5 bases and at J to 7 bases, leaving 14 bases not matched to a gene. The germline gives CDR1 LNHDA, CDR2 SQIVND (reference sequence). CDR3 region: CASSSPGTGNLSEAFF. The DNA of the CDR3 is TGTGCCAGTAGTTCACCCGGGACAGGGAACTTGAGTGAAGCTTTCTTT.

This clonotype was seen repeatedly, ten times or more. The V and J genes are TRBV6-1 and TRBJ2-2; 7 positions match TRBD2. Germline V gene lookup returns CDR1 MNHNS and CDR2 SASEGT. The junction had 5 bases not matched to a gene; V was cut back by 4 bases and J by 6 bases. The CDR3 has 14 residues. CDR3 sequence reads: CASSVGGRAGELFF. The CDR3 DNA reads as TGTGCCAGCAGTGTCGGAGGGAGGGCCGGGGAGCTGTTTTTT.

This clonotype was counted many times. This chain links TRBV12-3 or TRBV12-4 with TRBJ1-2; 9 bases map to TRBD1. CDR3 length: 14 amino acids. V lost 2 bases, J lost 4 bases, and 2 bases stayed unmatched. This CDR3 is CASSLTGGGYGYTF. The DNA of the CDR3 is TGTGCCAGCAGTTTAACAGGGGGCGGCTATGGCTACACCTTC.

This clonotype was seen only a few times. The genes are TRBV4-1 and TRBJ1-2, with D hard to call. V was shortened by 0 bases and J by 8 bases, with 16 bases between the two germline ends. Germline assignment: CDR1 MGHRA and CDR2 YSYEKL. The CDR3 has 15 residues. CDR3 in amino acids: CASSQEWVARVGYTF. The CDR3 DNA sequence: TGCGCCAGCAGCCAAGAGTGGGTGGCTAGGGTAGGCTACACCTTC.

This clonotype was seen ten or more times. The rearrangement joins TRBV12-3 or TRBV12-4 to TRBJ2-2; no reliable D call. The germline V and J ends were trimmed by 3 bases and 4 bases, with 6 bases remaining between them. There are 13 residues in the CDR3. CDR3 coding DNA: TGTGCCAGCAGTTTTATAAGCACCGGGGAGCTGTTTTTT. It translates to CASSFISTGELFF.

The table lists this clonotype with many counts. V usage is TRBV7-6 and J usage is TRBJ1-6; D gene unclear. The germline gives CDR1 SGHVS, CDR2 FNYEAQ. V was cut by 3 bases and J by 8 bases, with 11 bases left in between. This CDR3 has 14 amino acids. The CDR3 coding sequence is TGTGCCAGCAGCTTCCCCTCCCGGGATTCACCCCTCCACTTT. Translation gives CASSFPSRDSPLHF.

Ten or more counts support this clonotype. A junction boundary mismatches the germline segment, possibly from a read error. CDR3 region: CASSEEGQGTQYF. CDR3 nucleotides: TGTGCCAGCAGTGAAGAGGGGCAAGGGACCCAGTACTTC. J is TRBJ2-5 and V is TRBV6-1; D might be TRBD1 (5 bases). Germline lookup yields CDR1 MNHNS and CDR2 SASEGT. This CDR3 is 13 amino acids long.

The sample holds many counts of this clonotype. The chain carries TRBV7-8 and TRBJ2-5, with no clear D. The ends were cut back, 1 base at V and 1 base at J, with 7 bases in the middle. This CDR3 region has 14 residues. The germline V gene has CDR1 SGHVS and CDR2 FQNEAQ. CDR3 nucleotide sequence: TGTGCCAGCAGCTTAGAGACTCGCCAAGAGACCCAGTACTTC. Its protein product is CASSLETRQETQYF.

Points on this clonotype: This may be a read error, as it is one base from a much larger clone. V is TRBV7-8 and J is TRBJ2-7; 11 bases are shared with TRBD2. The CDR3 loop spans 14 amino acids. J lost 2 bases, V lost 7 bases, and 4 bases had no gene match. The V gene's germline CDR1 is SGHVS and CDR2 FQNEAQ. The CDR3 nucleotides are TGTGCCAGCACCTCTAGCGGGGGGACCTACGAGCAGTACTTC. As protein: CASTSSGGTYEQYF.

This clonotype was seen many times. This chain joins TRBV6-1 and TRBJ2-5, with D perhaps being TRBD1 or TRBD2 (7 bases each). This CDR3 comprises 14 residues. The V end was cut by 5 bases, the J end by 4 bases, with 14 bases between. In germline, CDR1 is MNHNS, CDR2 SASEGT. The CDR3 here is CASSKTGTTETQYF. The CDR3, as DNA: TGTGCCAGCAGTAAGACAGGGACTACAGAGACCCAGTACTTC.

This clonotype was picked up many times. The chain has TRBV28 and TRBJ1-1; possible D gene TRBD1, 6 bases. Trimming stripped 4 bases from V and 4 bases from J, with 13 bases between. CDR1 is MDHEN and CDR2 is SYDVKM in the germline V gene. The CDR3 consists of 14 residues. The CDR3 loop is CASSSTGRGTEAFF. Here the CDR3 DNA reads TGTGCCAGCAGTTCCACAGGGAGAGGCACTGAAGCTTTCTTT.

As regards this clonotype: With a much larger clone just one base away, this may be a read error. This is likely a read error, given that the CDR3 carries no conserved phenylalanine or tryptophan at its end. V gene TRBV4-2 combines with J gene TRBJ1-2; D gene uncertain. The CDR3 runs to 16 residues. V was shortened by 1 base and J by 3 bases, with 15 bases between the two germline ends. In germline, CDR1 is LGHNA, CDR2 YNFKEQ. The CDR3 here is CASSQGPPEGDYGYTL. The CDR3 coding sequence is TGTGCCAGCAGCCAAGGACCCCCGGAAGGAGACTATGGCTACACCCTC.

The chain combines TRBV15 with TRBJ1-1, with TRBD1 matching over 8 bases. With 5 bases clipped from V and 7 bases from J, the junction kept 3 bases outside the gene matches. CDR3 length equals 12 residues. Germline values: CDR1 LNHNV, CDR2 YYDKDF (reference sequence). CDR3 nucleotide sequence: TGTGCCACCAGCGACGACAGGGGTGAAGCTTTCTTT. This translates into CATSDDRGEAFF.

At least ten counts were recorded for this clonotype. The chain joins TRBV5-1 to TRBJ1-2; unclear D gene. Germline V gene data show CDR1 as SGHRS and CDR2 as YFSETQ. The CDR3 runs 14 residues. The V end lost 3 bases, the J end lost 7 bases, and 16 bases lay between the germline ends. The CDR3 DNA reads as TGCGCCAGCAGCTCCGTCGGAGGACGTGGTGGCTACACCTTC. Amino acids: CASSSVGGRGGYTF.

The V gene is TRBV12-3 or TRBV12-4, the J gene TRBJ2-5; D is possibly TRBD1 (6 bases). The V end was cut by 3 bases, the J end by 4 bases, with 9 bases between. CDR3 length: 13 residues. The CDR3 sequence is CASSFEGGETQYF. CDR3 nucleotides: TGTGCCAGCAGTTTCGAAGGGGGAGAGACCCAGTACTTC.